A single sample is the source of the 3 T cell receptor beta chains below, sequenced in a study of T cell responses to AZD1222 COVID-19 vaccine. Method: immunoSEQ multiplex PCR; TCRdb's copy keeps in-frame clones and lacks some. The sample consists of approximately 260,000 clones, approximately 93% of them appearing once. Sequencing was performed on peripheral blood, taken on day 0 of AZD1222 vaccination. Every receptor here comes from an adult in good health.

The chain recombines TRBV2 with TRBJ2-5; D may correspond to TRBD1 or TRBD2 (7 bases each). Germline CDR1 and CDR2: SNHLY and FYNNEI. The CDR3 consists of 13 residues. CDR3 sequence reads: CAIREGAKETQYF. The DNA for the CDR3 is TGTGCAATCAGGGAGGGGGCCAAAGAGACCCAGTACTTC.

The chain carries TRBV19 and TRBJ1-1; possibly TRBD1 for D (5 bases). The CDR3 loop spans 15 amino acids. CDR1 is LNHDA and CDR2 is SQIVND in the germline V gene (reference sequence). Trimming removed 7 bases at V and 1 base at J, with 16 bases between. CDR3 DNA sequence: TGTGCCAGTATGGGGGAATGGGGCCCGAACACTGAAGCTTTCTTT. Protein product: CASMGEWGPNTEAFF.

This chain uses TRBV28 with TRBJ1-1, with a possible D match to TRBD1 (6 bases). The ends were cut back, 5 bases at V and 1 base at J, with 14 bases in the middle. This CDR3 region has 15 residues. The germline CDR1 and CDR2 sequences are MDHEN and SYDVKM. CDR3 DNA: TGTGCCAGCAGTGTTTCCGGGACACCGAACACTGAAGCTTTCTTT. Its protein product is CASSVSGTPNTEAFF.